This paragraph reports one TCR beta chain. Its antigen is still unknown. This entry comes from a study of cytomegalovirus exposure and HLA in healthy donors. This CDR3 is 14 amino acids long. Germline lookup yields CDR1 SGDLS and CDR2 YYNGEE. V lost 5 bases to trimming and J lost 1 base, with 12 bases between them. Overall study findings and caveats: Sequencing artifact likely explains a cluster of highly shared sequence variants.

The PCR was carried out with 60 Vbeta primers and 13 Jbeta primers. Assay: immunoSEQ multiplex PCR; the TCRdb copy retains only in-frame clones and omits some. The data show tens of thousands of clones, with approximately 75% seen just once and roughly 8% held by the top ten. The source material was PBMCs. This TCR was sampled from a man between 60 and 75 years old in good health and CMV-seropositive. This sequence joins TRBV9 and TRBJ2-5; unclear D gene. The CDR3 DNA sequence: TGTGCCAGCAGTTACAACGTGGCCCAAGAGACCCAGTACTTC. Translation gives CASSYNVAQETQYF.